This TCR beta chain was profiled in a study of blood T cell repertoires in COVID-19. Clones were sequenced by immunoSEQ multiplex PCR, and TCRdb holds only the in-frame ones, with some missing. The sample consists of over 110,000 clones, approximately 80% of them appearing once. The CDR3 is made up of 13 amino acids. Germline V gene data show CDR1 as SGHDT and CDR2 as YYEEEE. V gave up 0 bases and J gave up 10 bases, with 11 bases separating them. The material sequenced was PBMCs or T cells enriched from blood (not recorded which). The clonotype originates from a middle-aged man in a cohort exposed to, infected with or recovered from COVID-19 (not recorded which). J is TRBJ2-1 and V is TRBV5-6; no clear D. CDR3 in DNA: TGTGCCAGCAGCTTGGGGCCTAACGGGGAGCAGTTCTTC. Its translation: CASSLGPNGEQFF.